Below, 29 T cell receptor beta chains from the same sample are listed, as sequenced in a study of beta chain features in type 1 diabetes. The isolated RNA, all of it, was reverse transcribed, so expressed TCRB transcripts were what got sequenced. Profiled with immunoSEQ multiplex PCR; TCRdb holds only in-frame clones, not every one. The sample yields more than 250,000 clones, 13% to 15% seen once. Antigen specificity for these receptors is unknown. Study outcomes and limitations: In all four CD4+ subsets, TCRB CDR3 length was significantly, moderately reduced in type 1 diabetes.

The source material was naive CD4+ T cells from blood. These receptors all come from a man aged 25-45 years with type 1 diabetes.

In its sample, this clone was seen a few times. The chain has TRBV19 and TRBJ1-1; TRBD1 is a possible D gene (5 bases). Trimming took off 8 bases at V and 10 bases at J, with 14 bases between the two ends. CDR3 length equals 11 residues. Per germline, CDR1 LNHDA and CDR2 SQIVND (reference sequence). In nucleotides, the CDR3 is TGTGCCAGTCGAAGACAGAGTAGAGCTTTCTTT. It encodes CASRRQSRAFF.

The V call is TRBV19, the J call TRBJ2-1; 8 bases align to TRBD2. This CDR3 region has 16 residues. Per the germline V gene, CDR1 is LNHDA and CDR2 is SQIVND (reference sequence). With 6 bases clipped from V and 1 base from J, the junction kept 8 bases outside the gene matches. The CDR3 DNA sequence: TGTGCCAGTAGCAGTATTACTAGCGGTTCCTACAATGAGCAGTTCTTC. It encodes CASSSITSGSYNEQFF.

The sample holds a few counts of this clone. V is TRBV30 and J is TRBJ1-5; 10 bases are shared with TRBD1. Germline lookup yields CDR1 GTSNPN and CDR2 SVGIG (reference sequence). The ends lost 2 bases at V and 7 bases at J; junction bases unmatched: 5. The CDR3 has 14 residues. In DNA form, the CDR3 reads TGTGCCTGGAGTTACCGGACAGGGGGACAGCCCCAGCATTTT. Its protein product is CAWSYRTGGQPQHF. The whole variable domain, filled in from reference TRBV30 and TRBJ1-5, reads SQTIHQWPATLVQPVGSPLSLECTVEGTSNPNLYWYRQAAGRGLQLLFYSVGIGQISSEVPQNLSASRPQDRQFILSSKKLLLSDSGFYLCAWSYRTGGQPQHFGDGTRLSIL.

This clone came up a few times. CDR3 sequence reads: CASSVGRTDYTDTQYF. The CDR3 DNA sequence: TGTGCCAGCAGCGTAGGCAGAACCGACTACACAGATACGCAGTATTTT. V usage is TRBV9 and J usage is TRBJ2-3; possibly TRBD2 for D (5 bases). V was pared by 0 bases and J by 2 bases, with 13 bases between. CDR3 length: 16 amino acids. Germline CDR1 reads SGDLS; CDR2 reads YYNGEE.

A few counts support this clone. The genes are TRBV28 and TRBJ1-2; D gene ambiguous. CDR1 is MDHEN and CDR2 is SYDVKM in the germline V gene. The CDR3 spans 8 residues. Trimming cost V 8 bases and J 12 bases, with 7 bases left between them. CDR3 sequence reads: CASGRNTF. In nucleotides, the CDR3 is TGTGCCAGCGGCCGCAACACCTTC.

This clone has only a few counts. The chain employs TRBV7-9 and TRBJ2-3, with TRBD2 matching over 9 bases. The CDR3 is 14 amino acids. Trimming removed 4 bases from V and 3 bases from J; junction bases left unmatched: 2. Germline V gene sequence: CDR1 SEHNR, CDR2 FQNEAQ (reference sequence). This CDR3 reads CASSSSGVTDTQYF. The CDR3 nucleotides read TGTGCCAGCAGCTCTAGCGGGGTTACAGATACGCAGTATTTT.

This clone was found a few times. V gene TRBV14 combines with J gene TRBJ2-5; tentatively, D is TRBD2 (6 bases). There are 14 residues in the CDR3. Germline values: CDR1 SGHDN, CDR2 FVKESK. V was trimmed by 0 bases and J by 7 bases, leaving 12 bases between them. As DNA, the CDR3 is TGTGCCAGCAGCCAAGAGGCGGGAAGGGGGACCCAGTACTTC. Translated, it gives CASSQEAGRGTQYF.

This clone was seen only a few times. The chain uses TRBV2 and TRBJ2-1; 9 bases map to TRBD1. CDR1 and CDR2 from the germline V gene are SNHLY and FYNNEI. The CDR3 extends over 13 amino acids. V lost 7 bases and J lost 12; bases outside the gene matches: 10. Written as DNA, the CDR3 is TGTGCCAGCATCGAACCGGGGGGACAGGGGCAGTTCTTC. This encodes CASIEPGGQGQFF.

This chain connects TRBV9 to TRBJ1-5; 7 nucleotides match TRBD1. The CDR3 is 14 amino acids. Germline V gene data show CDR1 as SGDLS and CDR2 as YYNGEE. V gave up 4 bases and J gave up 7 bases; unmatched junction bases: 8. CDR3 loop: CASSIDPGGQPQHF. The CDR3 DNA sequence: TGTGCCAGCAGCATAGACCCAGGGGGGCAGCCCCAGCATTTT.

This rearrangement joins TRBV7-3 to TRBJ2-7; 9 nucleotides line up with TRBD2. The CDR3 is 14 amino acids. CDR1 and CDR2 (germline): SGHTA, FQGTGA. Trimming at V came to 5 bases and at J to 0 bases, leaving 2 bases not matched to a gene. The CDR3 loop reads CASSPSGTSYEQYF. The CDR3, as DNA: TGTGCCAGCAGCCCTAGCGGGACCTCCTACGAGCAGTACTTC.

In its sample, this clone was seen a few times. The CDR3 nucleotides are TGTGCCAGCTCCCCCGCGTTAGCGGGCAACACAGATACGCAGTATTTT. Protein product: CASSPALAGNTDTQYF. The chain employs TRBV18 and TRBJ2-3; 7 bases are shared with TRBD2. The CDR3 is made up of 16 amino acids. Germline CDR1 KGHSH, CDR2 LQKENI. The V and J ends lost 6 bases and 2 bases, in that order; junction bases with no gene match: 11.

This clone has just a few counts. The chain employs TRBV6-5 and TRBJ2-3, with a weak D call TRBD1 (5 bases). This CDR3 contains 15 residues. Germline V gene data show CDR1 as MNHEY and CDR2 as SVGAGI. The ends were cut back, 6 bases at V and 2 bases at J, with 15 bases in the middle. The CDR3 spells CASSSWGSNTDTQYF. The CDR3 nucleotides are TGTGCCAGCAGCTCCTGGGGCTCAAACACAGATACGCAGTATTTT.

This chain links TRBV11-2 with TRBJ2-1; weak D call: TRBD1 (5 bases). Germline V gene sequence: CDR1 SGHAT, CDR2 FQNNGV. Trimming stripped 4 bases from V and 4 bases from J, with 14 bases between. CDR3 size: 15 residues. The CDR3 sequence: CASSSGQVTYNEQFF. The CDR3 DNA is TGTGCCAGCAGCTCCGGACAAGTGACGTACAATGAGCAGTTCTTC.

The CDR3, as DNA: TGTGCCAGCAGCTTGGAGGCAGGGGCTCAAGAGACCCAGTACTTC. It specifies CASSLEAGAQETQYF. This rearrangement joins TRBV5-4 to TRBJ2-5; TRBD1 is a possible D gene (6 bases). V lost 0 bases and J lost 2, with 11 bases in between. CDR1 is SGHNT, CDR2 YYREEE, per germline (reference sequence). The CDR3 loop spans 15 amino acids.

This clone was picked up one time. The chain uses TRBV15 and TRBJ2-5, with TRBD2 identical over 11 bases. Per the germline V gene, CDR1 is LNHNV and CDR2 is YYDKDF (reference sequence). V trimming: 2 bases; J trimming: 5 bases; junction bases outside the gene matches: 13. The CDR3 covers 18 residues. The CDR3 protein is CATSRRGTSGSRVETQYF. CDR3 nucleotides: TGTGCCACCAGCAGACGGGGGACTAGCGGATCGCGGGTGGAGACCCAGTACTTC.

J is TRBJ2-1 and V is TRBV7-2, with TRBD1 identical over 7 bases. Germline V CDR1 and CDR2: SGHTA, FQGNSA. This CDR3 has 14 residues. V lost 5 bases, J lost 9 bases, and 10 bases stayed unmatched. CDR3 in amino acids: CASSPGGSSSEQFF. Written as DNA, the CDR3 is TGTGCCAGCAGCCCAGGGGGTAGTTCAAGTGAGCAGTTCTTC.

This clone was seen a few times. Other DNA sequences in the sample encode the same CDR3. V and J are TRBV28 and TRBJ2-5, with D uncertain. The CDR3 is made up of 13 amino acids. Germline V gene sequence: CDR1 MDHEN, CDR2 SYDVKM. With 3 bases removed from V and 2 bases from J, the gap between germline ends came to 7 bases. CDR3: CASSLGRQETQYF. The CDR3 region has the DNA TGTGCCAGCAGTTTGGGCAGACAAGAGACCCAGTACTTC.

The rearrangement joins TRBV19 to TRBJ2-3; 10 nucleotides match TRBD2. Germline CDR1 and CDR2: LNHDA and SQIVND (reference sequence). The V segment lost 8 bases and the J segment 4 bases; nucleotides outside the gene matches: 9. The CDR3 is 15 amino acids. The CDR3 here is CASRPAGGLPDTQYF. In DNA form, the CDR3 reads TGTGCCAGTCGCCCAGCGGGAGGGCTCCCAGATACGCAGTATTTT.

This clone was seen more than once but under ten times. The chain employs TRBV7-3 and TRBJ2-4; 8 bases match TRBD2. CDR1 is SGHTA and CDR2 is FQGTGA in the germline V gene. J was trimmed by 7 bases and V by 5 bases; bases with no gene match: 13. The CDR3 is 16 residues long. CDR3 DNA sequence: TGTGCCAGCAGCCCAACCGGGACTAGTGGTACGAACATTCAGTACTTC. It is translated as CASSPTGTSGTNIQYF.

In this sample, this clone turned up a few times. This chain links TRBV6-5 with TRBJ1-5; tentative D call: TRBD1 (6 bases). Trimming took 5 bases from V and 3 from J, leaving 14 bases between them. The CDR3 totals 15 residues. Per germline, CDR1 MNHEY and CDR2 SVGAGI. The CDR3 DNA follows: TGTGCCAGCAGTCCCCAGGGGCGAGCCAATCAGCCCCAGCATTTT. This codes for CASSPQGRANQPQHF.

The chain joins TRBV29-1 to TRBJ2-7, with D possibly matching TRBD1 (6 bases). Germline-derived CDR1 and CDR2 are SQVTM and ANQGSEA. CDR3 length equals 12 residues. The V gene lost 6 bases and the J gene lost 0 bases, with 9 bases spanning the gap. CDR3 nucleotide sequence: TGCAGCGTGGGGACATTCTCCTACGAGCAGTACTTC. This translates into CSVGTFSYEQYF.

With respect to this clone: The sample holds other DNA sequences that translate to the same CDR3. V gene TRBV29-1 combines with J gene TRBJ2-1; 10 bases are a match to TRBD1. The V segment lost 7 bases and the J segment 7 bases; nucleotides outside the gene matches: 4. The CDR3 runs 12 residues. In germline, CDR1 is SQVTM, CDR2 ANQGSEA. The CDR3 DNA reads TGCAGCGCTAGGACAGGGGGAAATGAGCAGTTCTTC. Its protein product is CSARTGGNEQFF.

This clone has a handful of counts. The chain links TRBV27 to TRBJ2-1, with D perhaps matching TRBD2 (6 bases). CDR1 is MNHEY and CDR2 is SMNVEV in the germline V gene (reference sequence). V was shortened by 7 bases and J by 3 bases, with 13 bases between the two germline ends. This CDR3 is 14 amino acids long. CDR3 in amino acids: CASTISGFYNEQFF. CDR3 nucleotides: TGTGCCAGCACCATCAGCGGGTTCTACAATGAGCAGTTCTTC.

In this sample, this clone turned up a few times. The V and J genes are TRBV9 and TRBJ2-6, with 9 bases matching TRBD2. CDR3 length: 22 residues. The trim removed 3 bases at V and 1 base at J, leaving 20 bases unmatched. Looked up from germline, CDR1 is SGDLS and CDR2 is YYNGEE. The CDR3 reads CASSAQRGAGGPSVSGANVLTF. CDR3 sequence (DNA): TGTGCCAGCAGCGCACAACGGGGGGCGGGAGGGCCCTCGGTATCTGGGGCCAACGTCCTGACTTTC. Full variable domain (remainder filled in from reference TRBV9 and TRBJ2-6): DSGVTQTPKHLITATGQRVTLRCSPRSGDLSVYWYQQSLDQGLQFLIQYYNGEERAKGNILERFSAQQFPDLHSELNLSSLELGDSALYFCASSAQRGAGGPSVSGANVLTFGAGSRLTVL.

The gene calls are TRBV18 and TRBJ2-7; D is unresolved. With 3 bases removed from V and 6 bases from J, the gap between germline ends came to 15 bases. Germline values: CDR1 KGHSH, CDR2 LQKENI. The CDR3 is made up of 14 amino acids. In DNA form, the CDR3 reads TGTGCCAGCTCACCTAGCATTATGGGTTCCGAGCAGTACTTC. Translation: CASSPSIMGSEQYF.

This clone was seen a handful of times. J is TRBJ1-5 and V is TRBV28; possibly TRBD1 for D (5 bases). Germline V gene lookup returns CDR1 MDHEN and CDR2 SYDVKM. This CDR3 region has 16 residues. Trimming stripped 5 bases from V and 5 bases from J, with 19 bases between. The CDR3 DNA sequence: TGTGCCAGCAGTCCACCAGACAGAAAACGGGATCAGCCCCAGCATTTT. Amino acids: CASSPPDRKRDQPQHF. Looking up the rest from reference TRBV28 and TRBJ1-5 gives the full variable domain: DVKVTQSSRYLVKRTGEKVFLECVQDMDHENMFWYRQDPGLGLRLIYFSYDVKMKEKGDIPEGYSVSREKKERFSLILESASTNQTSMYLCASSPPDRKRDQPQHFGDGTRLSIL.

The DNA for the CDR3 is TGTGCCAGCAGCTTAGGGGGGACTTATAACAATGAGCAGTTCTTC. Its translation: CASSLGGTYNNEQFF. The genes are TRBV11-2 and TRBJ2-1; possible D gene TRBD2, 6 bases. V was trimmed by 1 base and J by 5 bases, leaving 12 bases between them. The CDR3 runs 15 residues. In germline, CDR1 is SGHAT, CDR2 FQNNGV.

V and J are TRBV7-8 and TRBJ2-5, with D perhaps matching TRBD2 (5 bases). Trimming removed 5 bases from V and 0 bases from J, with 10 bases in between. The CDR3 contains 14 residues. CDR1 is SGHVS, CDR2 FQNEAQ, per germline. CDR3 in amino acids: CASSVKRYQETQYF. CDR3 DNA: TGTGCCAGCAGCGTAAAGCGGTACCAAGAGACCCAGTACTTC.

J is TRBJ1-1 and V is TRBV7-3; D perhaps matches TRBD1 (6 bases). The V gene lost 2 bases and the J gene lost 5 bases, with 12 bases spanning the gap. The V gene's germline CDR1 is SGHTA and CDR2 FQGTGA. CDR3 length: 14 amino acids. The CDR3 DNA reads TGTGCCAGCAGCTTACTAGGGGGAAGGACTGAAGCTTTCTTT. Protein sequence: CASSLLGGRTEAFF.